The 15 T cell receptor beta chains below come from one sample, sequenced in a study of T-cell memory formation after mild COVID-19. TCRdb fed the 5' RACE reads into MiXCR, producing one record per CDR3 protein. In the table there are a few hundred thousand distinct CDR3 sequences, roughly 15% of which are singletons. Material for sequencing was PBMCs or a T cell subset sorted from them (not recorded which). The origin of the receptors is a man younger than 35 who had mild COVID-19 (a few samples of this study predate the infection). Cell type and time point are not known.

This clonotype has only a few counts. The chain carries TRBV5-1 and TRBJ2-7; perhaps D is TRBD1 or TRBD2 (5 bases each). CDR3 length: 14 residues. Germline V CDR1 and CDR2: SGHRS, YFSETQ. V lost 0 bases and J lost 5, with 12 bases in between. In DNA form, the CDR3 reads TGCGCCAGCAGCTTGGGGGACGGGGCGGACGAGCAGTACGTC. Its translation is CASSLGDGADEQYV.

V and J are TRBV29-1 and TRBJ2-7, with D possibly being TRBD1 (6 bases). The CDR3 totals 12 residues. In germline, CDR1 is SQVTM, CDR2 ANQGSEA. The ends were cut back, 1 base at V and 2 bases at J, with 6 bases in the middle. The CDR3 sequence: CSVEAGAYEQYF. The CDR3 region has the DNA TGCAGCGTTGAAGCAGGGGCCTACGAGCAGTACTTC.

The CDR3 coding sequence is TGTGCCAGCAGTTCCAATAGGGACAGCCGGGGCAACACTGAAGCTTTCTTT. It specifies CASSSNRDSRGNTEAFF. The chain uses TRBV6-5 and TRBJ1-1, with 7 bases aligning to TRBD1. Germline values: CDR1 MNHEY, CDR2 SVGAGI. V lost 4 bases, J lost 2 bases, and 13 bases stayed unmatched. CDR3 length equals 17 residues.

The genes are TRBV30 and TRBJ2-3; D might be TRBD1 (5 bases). Germline CDR1 reads GTSNPN; CDR2 reads SVGIG (reference sequence). The CDR3 contains 14 residues. V was pared by 4 bases and J by 2 bases, with 13 bases between. The CDR3 sequence: CAWNMGRVTDTQYF. DNA for the CDR3: TGTGCCTGGAATATGGGCAGGGTCACAGATACGCAGTATTTT.

In its sample, this clonotype was seen many times. V is TRBV29-1 and J is TRBJ2-1; a weak D match, TRBD1 (6 bases). The length of the CDR3 is 15 residues. Germline V lookup: CDR1 SQVTM, CDR2 ANQGSEA. V was trimmed by 7 bases and J by 0 bases, leaving 16 bases between them. The CDR3 DNA follows: TGCAGCGCCCGGGACAACCCAAGCTCCTACAATGAGCAGTTCTTC. Translating gives CSARDNPSSYNEQFF.

The chain couples TRBV4-3 to TRBJ2-5, with a possible D match to TRBD2 (7 bases). The CDR3 loop spans 17 amino acids. The V end was cut by 0 bases, the J end by 5 bases, with 19 bases between. CDR1 is LGHNA, CDR2 YSLEER, per germline. This CDR3 reads CASSQDYGGALGETQYF. CDR3 DNA: TGCGCCAGCAGCCAAGATTATGGGGGGGCGCTTGGGGAGACCCAGTACTTC.

The rearrangement uses TRBV5-1 and TRBJ2-3; D is possibly TRBD2 (6 bases). Germline lookup yields CDR1 SGHRS and CDR2 YFSETQ. V was shortened by 5 bases and J by 2 bases, with 21 bases between the two germline ends. This CDR3 contains 17 residues. The CDR3 is CASRQGYRRTNTDTQYF. The DNA of the CDR3 is TGCGCCAGCAGGCAGGGATATCGGCGGACTAACACAGATACGCAGTATTTT. The full variable domain, rest sourced from reference TRBV5-1 and TRBJ2-3, is KAGVTQTPRYLIKTRGQQVTLSCSPISGHRSVSWYQQTPGQGLQFLFEYFSETQRNKGNFPGRFSGRQFSNSRSEMNVSTLELGDSALYLCASRQGYRRTNTDTQYFGPGTRLTVL.

This clonotype has at least ten counts. The rearrangement links TRBV6-6 to TRBJ2-5; 8 bases are shared with TRBD2. This CDR3 region has 14 residues. Unmatched junction bases numbered 7, after V lost 6 bases and J lost 4 bases. Germline V gene sequence: CDR1 MNHNY, CDR2 SVGAGI (reference sequence). The CDR3 spells CASSSSGGGETQYF. The CDR3 bases are TGTGCCAGCAGCTCAAGCGGGGGAGGAGAGACCCAGTACTTC.

This clonotype was detected only a few times. The chain joins TRBV7-9 to TRBJ1-2; no clear D gene. Germline V gene sequence: CDR1 SEHNR, CDR2 FQNEAQ (reference sequence). The CDR3 has 18 residues. Trimming shortened V by 0 bases and J by 3 bases, and 20 bases separated the two germline ends. The CDR3 protein is CASSLAFGGTTIYYGYTF. In DNA, the CDR3 is TGTGCCAGCAGCTTAGCTTTTGGCGGCACAACGATTTACTATGGCTACACCTTC.

The chain joins TRBV7-8 to TRBJ1-2, with D tentatively TRBD1 (5 bases). The germline CDR1 and CDR2 sequences are SGHVS and FQNEAQ. CDR3 length: 11 amino acids. V was shortened by 5 bases and J by 8 bases, with 9 bases between the two germline ends. The CDR3 protein is CASSDSGGYTF. CDR3 nucleotides: TGTGCCAGCAGCGACAGTGGAGGCTACACCTTC.

This chain uses TRBV28 with TRBJ1-2; D not certain. V lost 6 bases to trimming and J lost 5 bases, with 16 bases between them. The germline V gene has CDR1 MDHEN and CDR2 SYDVKM. There are 14 residues in the CDR3. CDR3 sequence reads: CASSTSGSGYGYTF. CDR3 DNA: TGTGCCAGCAGCACGAGCGGGTCCGGATATGGCTACACCTTC.

This clonotype was seen more than once but under ten times. This chain links TRBV29-1 with TRBJ2-1; a weak D match, TRBD2 (6 bases). The V and J ends lost 7 bases and 3 bases respectively, with 10 bases between them. This CDR3 spans 12 amino acids. CDR1 and CDR2 from the germline V gene are SQVTM and ANQGSEA. Written as DNA, the CDR3 is TGCAGCGCCGGGACTTACTACAATGAGCAGTTCTTC. It translates to CSAGTYYNEQFF.

The chain uses TRBV3-1 and TRBJ1-1, with TRBD1 matching 8 bases. CDR1 and CDR2 (germline): LGHDT, YNNKEL (reference sequence). This CDR3 has 13 amino acids. V trimming: 5 bases; J trimming: 8 bases; junction bases outside the gene matches: 7. The CDR3 protein is CASSYGQGLEAFF. In DNA, the CDR3 is TGTGCCAGCAGCTACGGACAGGGATTAGAAGCTTTCTTT.

This chain connects TRBV12-3 or TRBV12-4 to TRBJ1-1, with a possible D match to TRBD1 (5 bases). V was trimmed by 7 bases and J by 3 bases, leaving 9 bases between them. The CDR3 loop spans 12 amino acids. The CDR3 loop is CASIGGYTEAFF. DNA of the CDR3: TGTGCCAGCATTGGGGGGTACACTGAAGCTTTCTTT.

This clonotype has just a few counts. V gene TRBV12-3 or TRBV12-4 combines with J gene TRBJ2-5, with D possibly TRBD1 on 6 matching bases. The germline V and J ends were trimmed by 1 base and 2 bases, with 14 bases remaining between them. This CDR3 is 16 amino acids long. For the CDR3, the DNA is TGTGCCAGCAGTTTAGTGGGGCAGGGACAACAAGAGACCCAGTACTTC. This codes for CASSLVGQGQQETQYF.